Listed here are 27 T cell receptor beta chains from one sample, sequenced in a study of blood T cell repertoires in COVID-19. Repertoires were generated with immunoSEQ multiplex PCR, while TCRdb's copy carries only in-frame clones and drops some. The sample includes 50,000 or so clones, 90% to 95% of them seen just once. The sequenced sample was peripheral blood. Receptors were obtained from a woman aged 80 or over with acute or convalescent COVID-19.

V usage is TRBV6-2 or TRBV6-3 and J usage is TRBJ2-7; 10 nucleotides match TRBD2. The CDR3 consists of 16 residues. Looked up from germline, CDR1 is MNHEY and CDR2 is SVGEGT. Trimming at V came to 3 bases and at J to 5 bases, leaving 10 bases not matched to a gene. CDR3 in DNA: TGTGCCAGCAGTTATCGAACAGCGGGAGGGCCCAACGAGCAGTACTTC. The encoded protein is CASSYRTAGGPNEQYF.

This clone was seen a few times. The genes are TRBV14 and TRBJ1-2; D gene uncertain. The germline gives CDR1 SGHDN, CDR2 FVKESK. V dropped 1 base and J dropped 8 bases, with 11 bases sitting between them. This CDR3 spans 13 amino acids. For the CDR3, the DNA is TGTGCCAGCAGCCAAGGCCGGGTCCACGGCTACACCTTC. This encodes CASSQGRVHGYTF.

This chain joins TRBV5-1 and TRBJ2-2; possibly TRBD1 for D (5 bases). The CDR3 is 17 amino acids. V lost 4 bases and J 1 base, leaving 17 bases between the germline ends. The V gene's germline CDR1 is SGHRS and CDR2 YFSETQ. CDR3 coding DNA: TGCGCCAGCAGCCCCTCGGTGGGGCAGCTGAACACCGGGGAGCTGTTTTTT. It encodes CASSPSVGQLNTGELFF.

The chain joins TRBV5-1 to TRBJ2-1, with TRBD2 identical over 10 bases. This CDR3 has 15 residues. J was trimmed by 2 bases and V by 3 bases; bases with no gene match: 2. CDR1 is SGHRS and CDR2 is YFSETQ in the germline V gene. As DNA, the CDR3 is TGCGCCAGCAGCTCTGGACTAGCGGCCTACAATGAGCAGTTCTTC. Its translation: CASSSGLAAYNEQFF.

This chain connects TRBV6-4 to TRBJ2-3; D possibly corresponds to TRBD1 (6 bases). The CDR3 consists of 12 residues. Trimming removed 6 bases from V and 12 bases from J, with 16 bases in between. The germline CDR1 and CDR2 sequences are MRHNA and SNTAGT. The CDR3 sequence: CASSPVWGRQYF. The CDR3 bases are TGTGCCAGCAGCCCAGTCTGGGGGCGTCAGTATTTT.

The CDR3 spells CASSAGTGGSQPEAFF. In nucleotides, the CDR3 is TGTGCCAGCAGTGCGGGGACAGGGGGTTCCCAGCCTGAAGCTTTCTTT. The chain joins TRBV5-8 to TRBJ1-1, with 11 bases lining up with TRBD1. The CDR3 totals 16 residues. The V gene end was trimmed by 5 bases and the J gene end by 6 bases; junction bases not matched to a gene: 12. The germline V gene encodes CDR1 SGHTS and CDR2 YDEGEE.

This clone was detected once. The genes are TRBV19 and TRBJ1-4, with D possibly being TRBD1 (5 bases). The germline gives CDR1 LNHDA, CDR2 SQIVND (reference sequence). V lost 3 bases to trimming and J lost 5 bases, with 7 bases between them. CDR3 length equals 13 residues. CDR3 amino acids: CASSIQGNEKLFF. In DNA, the CDR3 is TGTGCCAGTAGTATCCAGGGAAATGAAAAACTGTTTTTT.

The rearrangement links TRBV9 to TRBJ2-7; TRBD2 matches at 16 bases. CDR3 length: 17 amino acids. V trimming: 0 bases; J trimming: 3 bases; junction bases outside the gene matches: 3. Germline V gene lookup returns CDR1 SGDLS and CDR2 YYNGEE. CDR3 region: CASSVVGLAGGGYEQYF. DNA for the CDR3: TGTGCCAGCAGCGTAGTGGGACTAGCGGGAGGGGGCTACGAGCAGTACTTC.

The V call is TRBV18, the J call TRBJ1-5; D is unresolved. This CDR3 comprises 16 residues. Trimming removed 4 bases at V and 1 base at J, with 14 bases between. Germline V gene lookup returns CDR1 KGHSH and CDR2 LQKENI. The CDR3 is CASSLTEGSSNQPQHF. As DNA, the CDR3 is TGTGCCAGCTCACTGACTGAGGGTTCGAGCAATCAGCCCCAGCATTTT.

This chain links TRBV3-1 (or the pseudogene TRBV3-2) with TRBJ1-2; 7 nucleotides match TRBD1. The CDR3 sequence is 15 residues long. With V trimmed by 0 bases and J by 8 bases, 9 bases remained unmatched. The germline CDR1 and CDR2 sequences are LGHDT and YNNKEL (reference sequence). CDR3 region: CASSQDLNRGRGYTF. DNA of the CDR3: TGTGCCAGCAGCCAAGATCTGAACAGGGGTAGGGGCTACACCTTC.

The rearrangement uses TRBV18 and TRBJ1-3; maybe TRBD1 (5 bases). Germline values: CDR1 KGHSH, CDR2 LQKENI. V dropped 0 bases and J dropped 1 base, with 13 bases sitting between them. This CDR3 region has 17 residues. The CDR3 sequence: CASSPPSQGYSGNTIYF. In DNA form, the CDR3 reads TGTGCCAGCTCACCACCGTCCCAGGGTTATTCTGGAAACACCATATATTTT.

This chain joins TRBV10-3 and TRBJ2-2; D uncertain. V lost 3 bases to trimming and J lost 6 bases, with 11 bases between them. This CDR3 is built from 14 residues. Germline CDR1 ENHRY, CDR2 SYGVKD. The CDR3 reads CAISDSSYSGELFF. The CDR3 nucleotides are TGTGCCATCAGTGACAGTAGCTATTCCGGGGAGCTGTTTTTT.

The J gene is TRBJ2-1, the V gene TRBV11-2; 8 positions agree with TRBD2. Germline values: CDR1 SGHAT, CDR2 FQNNGV. Trimming took 5 bases from V and 9 from J; bases not matched to a gene: 12. The CDR3 is 15 amino acids. CDR3 in amino acids: CASSKRGGGSGEQFF. The CDR3 nucleotides read TGTGCCAGCAGCAAGAGGGGCGGGGGGAGTGGTGAGCAGTTCTTC.

Only one count was recorded for this clone. The rearrangement joins TRBV11-2 to TRBJ2-2; D call uncertain. The CDR3 sequence is 14 residues long. V lost 5 bases and J 4 bases, leaving 11 bases between the germline ends. The germline V gene has CDR1 SGHAT and CDR2 FQNNGV. The chain's CDR3 is CASSPRKSTGELFF. For the CDR3, the DNA is TGTGCCAGCAGCCCAAGAAAGAGCACCGGGGAGCTGTTTTTT.

Here the CDR3 reads CASSSTQGARNEQFF. The CDR3 DNA reads as TGTGCCAGCAGCTCGACGCAGGGGGCCAGAAATGAGCAGTTCTTC. The chain couples TRBV7-8 to TRBJ2-1; TRBD1 aligns across 8 bases. The germline gives CDR1 SGHVS, CDR2 FQNEAQ. CDR3 length: 15 residues. After removal of 4 bases from V and 7 bases from J, the junction contained 9 bases not matched to a gene.

The rearrangement uses TRBV15 and TRBJ1-5, with D unresolved. CDR3 length: 15 amino acids. CDR1 LNHNV and CDR2 YYDKDF come from the germline V gene (reference sequence). Trimming took 6 bases from V and 6 from J, leaving 18 bases between them. In DNA form, the CDR3 reads TGTGCCACCAGTCCCCGGGAGACTATTACTCAGCCCCAGCATTTT. Protein product: CATSPRETITQPQHF.

V is TRBV12-2 and J is TRBJ2-7; TRBD2, as called in the table, went unchecked against the DNA. TRBV12-2 is a pseudogene segment. The CDR3 extends over 16 amino acids. This CDR3 is CASRLGWLAAPSEQYF. CDR3 DNA: TGTGCAAGTCGCTTAGGATGGCTAGCGGCCCCTTCCGAGCAGTACTTC.

The genes are TRBV10-3 and TRBJ1-2; 7 bases agree with TRBD1. J lost 8 bases, V lost 0 bases, and 12 bases had no gene match. There are 16 residues in the CDR3. Germline assignment: CDR1 ENHRY and CDR2 SYGVKD. The CDR3: CAISESPGGGWVGYTF. The CDR3 nucleotides are TGTGCCATCAGTGAGTCTCCGGGAGGGGGCTGGGTCGGCTACACCTTC.

A single count supports this clone. The chain links TRBV29-1 to TRBJ2-3, with 11 bases fitting TRBD2. CDR1 and CDR2 (germline): SQVTM, ANQGSEA. The CDR3 covers 17 residues. V lost 6 bases to trimming and J lost 1 base; unmatched junction nucleotides: 12. The CDR3 is CSVVLSRTSGRTDTQYF. The CDR3 DNA sequence: TGCAGCGTCGTCCTATCCCGGACTAGCGGGCGCACAGATACGCAGTATTTT.

The V call is TRBV5-1, the J call TRBJ1-2; D remains unclear. V was trimmed by 0 bases and J by 4 bases, leaving 10 bases between them. The CDR3 covers 14 residues. The germline V gene encodes CDR1 SGHRS and CDR2 YFSETQ. The CDR3 sequence is CASSLAGQTYGYTF. The CDR3 region has the DNA TGCGCCAGCAGCTTGGCAGGTCAGACCTATGGCTACACCTTC.

This clone was seen a single time. The chain links TRBV11-2 to TRBJ2-2; maybe TRBD2 (5 bases). V shed 5 bases and J shed 2 bases, with 15 bases lying between them. Germline CDR1 and CDR2: SGHAT and FQNNGV. The CDR3 is 16 amino acids. The CDR3 coding sequence is TGTGCCAGCAGCGCCGGGGTTTGGAAAAACACCGGGGAGCTGTTTTTT. This encodes CASSAGVWKNTGELFF.

The CDR3 DNA sequence: TGTGCCAGCAGCGGACTAGCGGGTAGAACCTACGAGCAGTACTTC. It translates to CASSGLAGRTYEQYF. J is TRBJ2-7 and V is TRBV6-2 or TRBV6-3; TRBD2 agrees at 11 bases. The CDR3 has 15 residues. The germline V gene encodes CDR1 MNHEY and CDR2 SVGEGT. Trimming took 6 bases from V and 2 from J; bases not matched to a gene: 6.

The gene calls are TRBV3-1 (or the pseudogene TRBV3-2) and TRBJ1-1; 7 positions agree with TRBD1. The germline CDR1 and CDR2 sequences are LGHDT and YNNKEL (reference sequence). The CDR3 length is 12 residues. J gave up 10 bases and V 3 bases, and 5 bases lay outside the gene matches. The CDR3 DNA is TGTGCCAGCAGCCAGGCCGACAGGGCAGCTTTCTTT. Its translation: CASSQADRAAFF.

The chain recombines TRBV11-2 with TRBJ2-2; possible D gene TRBD2, 5 bases. This CDR3 is 13 amino acids long. V lost 8 bases and J 3 bases, leaving 10 bases between the germline ends. The germline V gene encodes CDR1 SGHAT and CDR2 FQNNGV. CDR3 bases: TGTGCCAGCGGGAGTCGGGACACCGGGGAGCTGTTTTTT. Translated, it gives CASGSRDTGELFF.

The chain is built from TRBV6-4 and TRBJ2-2; 16 nucleotides line up with TRBD2. Germline CDR1 reads MRHNA; CDR2 reads SNTAGT. V shed 6 bases, J shed 3 bases, and the junction held 10 bases outside the gene matches. The CDR3 contains 19 residues. The CDR3 sequence: CASRSSGTSGRVYTGELFF. Here the CDR3 DNA reads TGTGCCAGCAGATCTTCCGGGACTAGCGGGAGGGTATACACCGGGGAGCTGTTTTTT.

CDR3 region: CASSLLAGGVDEQFF. The CDR3 nucleotides are TGTGCCAGCAGTCTACTAGCGGGAGGTGTGGATGAGCAGTTCTTC. The chain links TRBV6-5 to TRBJ2-1, with TRBD2 identical over 12 bases. This CDR3 comprises 15 residues. CDR1 is MNHEY and CDR2 is SVGAGI in the germline V gene. V lost 5 bases and J lost 8; bases outside the gene matches: 7.

This clone appeared a single time. This rearrangement joins TRBV5-4 to TRBJ2-1; 14 nucleotides align to TRBD2. Germline V gene lookup returns CDR1 SGHNT and CDR2 YYREEE (reference sequence). The J segment lost 6 bases and the V segment lost 4 bases, leaving 3 bases of the junction unmatched. The CDR3 length is 15 residues. As DNA, the CDR3 is TGTGCCAGCAGCCCCGGGACTAGCGGGGGCAATGAGCAGTTCTTC. Translating gives CASSPGTSGGNEQFF.